The 11 T cell receptor beta chains reported below all come from one sample, sequenced in a study of T-cell memory formation after mild COVID-19 (dated by TCRdb to the early 2020s). The method was 5' RACE. The instrument was an Illumina NovaSeq 6000. TCRdb reprocessing: public reads trimmed at Q25 with fastp, clones called with MiXCR, in-frame beta chains kept. Every distinct CDR3 protein forms one entry, paired with its most common genes and DNA. The sample records roughly 580,000 distinct CDR3 sequences, roughly 17% of which are singletons. The leading ten clones occupy 12% of the sample. The sequenced sample consisted of PBMCs or a T cell subset sorted from them (not recorded which). The receptor source for this set is an adult woman who had mild COVID-19 (a few samples of this study predate the infection). The sample titles of this study are shuffled in the database, so cell type and time point are left out; the donor was told from shared clones.

The chain joins TRBV6-5 to TRBJ2-3; tentative D call: TRBD1 (5 bases). Per the germline V gene, CDR1 is MNHEY and CDR2 is SVGAGI. V was trimmed by 8 bases and J by 2 bases, leaving 20 bases between them. CDR3 length: 16 amino acids. In DNA, the CDR3 is TGTGCCAGCGGCAGGGATGGGAATCATAACACAGATACGCAGTATTTT. Amino acid sequence: CASGRDGNHNTDTQYF.

The chain carries TRBV6-5 and TRBJ2-7; D may be TRBD2 (5 bases). The CDR3 is made up of 13 amino acids. Between the trimmed V and J ends, which lost 2 bases and 6 bases, there was a span of 11 bases. The germline CDR1 and CDR2 sequences are MNHEY and SVGAGI. CDR3 protein: CASSYMRVGEQYF. DNA for the CDR3: TGTGCCAGCAGTTACATGCGGGTTGGCGAGCAGTACTTC.

The chain employs TRBV6-5 and TRBJ2-1; TRBD2 agrees at 8 bases. V shed 0 bases, J shed 9 bases, and the junction held 10 bases outside the gene matches. CDR3 size: 16 residues. Germline V CDR1 and CDR2: MNHEY, SVGAGI. The CDR3: CASSYSGLESGSEQFF. The CDR3, as DNA: TGTGCCAGCAGTTACTCGGGACTAGAATCTGGATCTGAGCAGTTCTTC.

There are a few counts of this clonotype. The V and J genes are TRBV20-1 and TRBJ2-1, with 7 bases matching TRBD1. In germline, CDR1 is DFQATT, CDR2 SNEGSKA (reference sequence). This CDR3 region has 16 residues. V gave up 0 bases and J gave up 3 bases; unmatched junction bases: 8. The DNA of the CDR3 is TGCAGTGCTAGAGATCCAGGGGGAGCCGACTACAATGAGCAGTTCTTC. Protein: CSARDPGGADYNEQFF.

The gene calls are TRBV29-1 and TRBJ2-5; tentative D call: TRBD1 (6 bases). Looked up from germline, CDR1 is SQVTM and CDR2 is ANQGSEA. This CDR3 has 12 amino acids. CDR3 nucleotides: TGCAGTGGTAGGGGGACCCAAGAGACCCAGTACTTC. Amino acids: CSGRGTQETQYF.

The gene calls are TRBV7-9 and TRBJ1-2, with D uncertain. V dropped 1 base and J dropped 6 bases, with 9 bases sitting between them. The CDR3 runs to 13 residues. Germline CDR1 and CDR2: SEHNR and FQNEAQ (reference sequence). CDR3 DNA sequence: TGTGCCAGCAGCTTAGTAGGTCTGGATGGCTACACCTTC. Translation: CASSLVGLDGYTF.

The table lists this clonotype with a few counts. This rearrangement joins TRBV19 to TRBJ2-1, with D uncertain. The CDR3 has 16 residues. Germline V gene data show CDR1 as LNHDA and CDR2 as SQIVND (reference sequence). V shed 7 bases and J shed 5 bases, with 21 bases lying between them. In DNA, the CDR3 is TGTGCCAGTACCCGTCGGGCCTTGCAGGAGCACAATGAGCAGTTCTTC. Residues: CASTRRALQEHNEQFF.

In this sample, this clonotype turned up a few times. This rearrangement joins TRBV29-1 to TRBJ2-3; 13 nucleotides match TRBD2. CDR1 and CDR2 from the germline V gene are SQVTM and ANQGSEA. Germline trimming cut 4 bases from V and 6 bases from J; bases unmatched to any gene: 1. The CDR3 is made up of 13 amino acids. The CDR3 sequence is CSVGTSGSDTQYF. CDR3 nucleotide sequence: TGCAGCGTTGGGACTAGCGGGAGTGATACGCAGTATTTT.

The chain employs TRBV6-5 and TRBJ1-2; no clear D gene. This CDR3 comprises 14 residues. V gave up 6 bases and J gave up 7 bases, with 18 bases separating them. From germline, CDR1 is MNHEY and CDR2 SVGAGI. The DNA for the CDR3 is TGTGCCAGCAGCCCCGGGCCGGGGAGGCCTGGCTACACCTTC. This gives the protein CASSPGPGRPGYTF.

This clonotype was picked up a small number of times. The chain has TRBV12-3 or TRBV12-4 and TRBJ1-1; D unresolved. The CDR3 contains 13 residues. Trimming removed 3 bases from V and 1 base from J, with 6 bases in between. The CDR3 sequence is CASSFTTNTEAFF. In nucleotides, the CDR3 is TGTGCCAGCAGTTTTACGACGAACACTGAAGCTTTCTTT.

This clonotype was recorded at least ten times. The gene calls are TRBV20-1 and TRBJ2-7; 8 bases align to TRBD2. This CDR3 spans 14 amino acids. Trimming at V came to 4 bases and at J to 0 bases, leaving 5 bases not matched to a gene. In germline, CDR1 is DFQATT, CDR2 SNEGSKA (reference sequence). DNA for the CDR3: TGCAGTGCTATCAGCGGGGGCCTCTCCTACGAGCAGTACTTC. This sequence encodes CSAISGGLSYEQYF.